This T cell receptor beta chain was documented in a study of CD8 T cells in Susac syndrome. It was treatment-naive patients with stable or active relapsing-remitting disease who made up the multiple sclerosis controls. RNA in amounts of roughly 0.5 to 1 ug was reverse transcribed with random hexamers. Multiplex PCR with immunoSEQ amplified the TCR beta CDR3 across 54 Vbeta and 13 Jbeta. TCRdb redid the calling of the immunoSEQ multiplex PCR reads with MiXCR, one entry per CDR3 protein. The table includes approximately 200,000 distinct CDR3 sequences, approximately 94% detected once. Study observations and caveats: The authors acknowledged that the study's TCR sequencing and HLA analysis involved relatively few individuals.

Worth noting for this clonotype: Its specificity is unknown.

The CDR3 consists of 12 residues. The germline V and J ends were trimmed by 7 bases and 10 bases, with 11 bases remaining between them. Per germline, CDR1 MNHEY and CDR2 SVGAGI. The chain recombines TRBV6-5 with TRBJ1-6; D uncertain. The TCR was taken from a human donor with multiple sclerosis. Material for sequencing was CD4+ T cells from PBMCs. The CDR3 spells CASKREGSPLHF. DNA of the CDR3: TGTGCCAGCAAAAGGGAAGGCTCACCCCTCCACTTT.